The TCR beta chain described here comes from a study of blood T cell repertoires in COVID-19. The method was immunoSEQ multiplex PCR; TCRdb's version includes in-frame clones alone and lacks a portion of them. The sample lists around 130,000 clones; more than 80% were seen once. Trimming cost V 2 bases and J 9 bases, with 17 bases left between them. CDR3 length: 15 amino acids. The germline gives CDR1 KGHSH, CDR2 LQKENI. The chain combines TRBV18 with TRBJ1-5, with D possibly TRBD1 on 6 matching bases. The sample was peripheral blood. The source is a man aged 65 to 85 with active or convalescent COVID-19. In DNA, the CDR3 is TGTGCCAGCTCACCAGGTGTGGGGGCTATCAGGCCCCAGCATTTT. Protein: CASSPGVGAIRPQHF.